This T cell receptor (beta chain) was obtained from a study of T cell repertoires in cytomegalovirus infection. Concerning this clonotype itself: Its cognate antigen is unknown.

This CDR3 has 15 amino acids. Germline values: CDR1 MDHEN, CDR2 SYDVKM. Deletions cut 2 bases from V and 0 bases from J, with 10 bases between. TCRdb called the reads again in MiXCR, with one record for every CDR3 protein. The table has around 43,000 distinct CDR3 sequences, 20% to 25% seen once. The chain has TRBV28 and TRBJ1-1; tentative D call: TRBD1 (5 bases). This sequence was found in a human donor in good health (CMV status not recorded). Some clones in this sample may be carry-over from other donors' samples. Sample: PBMCs, sequenced either directly or after in vitro stimulation (not recorded which). The CDR3 region is CASSLGRGVNTEAFF. The CDR3 bases are TGTGCCAGCAGTTTAGGAAGGGGAGTGAACACTGAAGCTTTCTTT.